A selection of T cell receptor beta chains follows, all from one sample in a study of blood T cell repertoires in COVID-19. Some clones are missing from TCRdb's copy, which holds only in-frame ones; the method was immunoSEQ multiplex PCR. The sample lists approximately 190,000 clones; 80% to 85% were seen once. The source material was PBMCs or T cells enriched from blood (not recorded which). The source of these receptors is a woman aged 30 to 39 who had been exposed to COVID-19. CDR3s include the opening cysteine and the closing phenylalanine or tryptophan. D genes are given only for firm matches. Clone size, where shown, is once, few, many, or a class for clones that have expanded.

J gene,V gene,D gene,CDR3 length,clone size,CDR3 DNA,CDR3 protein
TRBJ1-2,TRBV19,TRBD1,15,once,TGTGCCAGTAGTATCGGACAGGGGACAGATTATGGCTACACCTTC,CASSIGQGTDYGYTF
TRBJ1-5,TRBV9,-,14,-,TGTGCCAGCAGCGAGGGGGATAGCAATCAGCCCCAGCATTTT,CASSEGDSNQPQHF
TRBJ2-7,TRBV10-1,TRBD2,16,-,TGCGCCAGCAGTGAGTCCGGGACTAGCGGCTCCTACGAGCAGTACTTC,CASSESGTSGSYEQYF
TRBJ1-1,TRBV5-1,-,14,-,TGCGCCAGCAGCTTGGCCCTAGCAGAGACTGAAGCTTTCTTT,CASSLALAETEAFF
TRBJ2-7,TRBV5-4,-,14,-,TGTGCCAGCAGCTTGGCCGGGAACTCCTACGAGCAGTACTTC,CASSLAGNSYEQYF
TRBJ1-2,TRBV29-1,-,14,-,TGCAGCGCCAGAACAGAAGACAGTAACTATGGCTACACCTTC,CSARTEDSNYGYTF
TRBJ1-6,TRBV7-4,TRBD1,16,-,TGTGCCAGCAGCTTAGAAAAAGACAGGGGGCGTTCACCCCTCCACTTT,CASSLEKDRGRSPLHF
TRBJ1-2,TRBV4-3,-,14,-,TGCGCCAGCAGCCAAGATATCAGGGTTGATGGCTACACCTTC,CASSQDIRVDGYTF
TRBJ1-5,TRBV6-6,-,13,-,TGTGCCAGCAGTTCTTTTCCGGGGCAGCCCCAGCATTTT,CASSSFPGQPQHF
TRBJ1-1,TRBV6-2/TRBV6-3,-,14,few,TGTGCCAGCAGTCCAGGGATTTCGGGCACTGAAGCTTTCTTT,CASSPGISGTEAFF
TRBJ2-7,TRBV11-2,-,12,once,TGTGCCAGCAGCATCAGTCTCTACGAGCAGTACTTC,CASSISLYEQYF
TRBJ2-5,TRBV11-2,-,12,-,TGTGCCAGCAGCTTAAGCCCAGAGACCCAGTACTTC,CASSLSPETQYF
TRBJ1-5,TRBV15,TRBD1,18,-,TGTGCCACCAGCCGGACCGACAGGGGGGCGAGCTACAATCAGCCCCAGCATTTT,CATSRTDRGASYNQPQHF
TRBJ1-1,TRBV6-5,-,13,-,TGTGCCAGCAGTAAGACAGGAAACACTGAAGCTTTCTTT,CASSKTGNTEAFF
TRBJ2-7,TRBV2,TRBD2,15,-,TGTGCCAGCAGTGCGGGACTAGTAGGTTCCTACGAGCAGTACTTC,CASSAGLVGSYEQYF
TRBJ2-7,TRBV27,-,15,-,TGTGCCAGCAGTTTTGCTGTTTCAGGGAAGTACGAGCAGTACTTC,CASSFAVSGKYEQYF
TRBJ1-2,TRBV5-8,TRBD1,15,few,TGTGCCAGCAGCTTACCAGGGGGTCCAGACTATGGCTACACCTTC,CASSLPGGPDYGYTF
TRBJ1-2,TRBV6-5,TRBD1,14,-,TGTGCCAGCAGTAGAACCGACAGGGTCTATGGCTACACCTTC,CASSRTDRVYGYTF
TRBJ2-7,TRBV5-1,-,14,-,TGCGCCAGCAGCTGGGGGGACAGCAGGTACGAGCAGTACTTC,CASSWGDSRYEQYF
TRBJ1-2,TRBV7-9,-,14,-,TGTGCCAGCAGCTTGCCAGGGTTTCACTATGGCTACACCTTC,CASSLPGFHYGYTF
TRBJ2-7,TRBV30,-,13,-,TGTGCCTGGAGTGTCGGTATGAGAAACGAGCAGTACTTC,CAWSVGMRNEQYF
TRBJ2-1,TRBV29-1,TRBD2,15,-,TGCAGCGTGCCCTCCCAGCGGGGGGTCGGAAATGAGCAGTTCTTC,CSVPSQRGVGNEQFF
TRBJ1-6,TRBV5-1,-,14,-,TGCGCCAGCAGCCCCGGGGAGCGGAATTCACCCCTCCACTTT,CASSPGERNSPLHF
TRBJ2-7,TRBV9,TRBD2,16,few,TGTGCCAGCAGTGCGGGGGTGGCGGGTTCTAACTACGAGCAGTACTTC,CASSAGVAGSNYEQYF
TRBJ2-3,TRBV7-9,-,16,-,TGTGCCAGCAGCTTGGGGGGGTCCTGGACAGCCGATACGCAGTATTTT,CASSLGGSWTADTQYF
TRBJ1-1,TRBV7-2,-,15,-,TGTGCCAGCAGCTTAGCCAGGGTTATCCCCGTTAAAGCTTTCTTT,CASSLARVIPVKAFF
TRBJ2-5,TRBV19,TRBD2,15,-,TGTGCCAGTAGTCTTTCTAGCGGGGGAGGGGAGACCCAGTACTTC,CASSLSSGGGETQYF
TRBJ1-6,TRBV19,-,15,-,TGTGCCAGTAGTGTACAGGGTCTTTCTAATTCACCCCTCCACTTT,CASSVQGLSNSPLHF
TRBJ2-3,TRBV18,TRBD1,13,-,TGTGCCAGCTCGACAGGGTTCCCAGATACGCAGTATTTT,CASSTGFPDTQYF
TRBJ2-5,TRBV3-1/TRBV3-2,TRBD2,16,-,TGTGCCAGCACAGGATCTGGGACTACCTTTAGGGAGACCCAGTACTTC,CASTGSGTTFRETQYF
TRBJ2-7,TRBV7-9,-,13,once,TGTGCCAGCAGCTTAGTCCGGGGCTACGAGCAGTACTTC,CASSLVRGYEQYF